This T cell receptor beta chain was sequenced for a study of blood T cell repertoires in COVID-19. Germline loops: CDR1 SEHNR, CDR2 FQNEAQ (reference sequence). The CDR3 consists of 13 residues. The germline V and J ends were trimmed by 5 bases and 4 bases, with 8 bases remaining between them. Original processing methods: The assay estimated nucleated cells by amplifying reference gene primers. Clones were sequenced by immunoSEQ multiplex PCR, and TCRdb holds only the in-frame ones, with some missing. V and J calls and clone size come straight from that table; D and trimming were deduced from the DNA. The table lists some 89,000 clones, approximately 82% of them singletons.

The chain has TRBV7-9 and TRBJ1-4, with a possible D match to TRBD1 (6 bases). Sample: peripheral blood. The sequence derives from a woman older than 75 with acute or convalescent COVID-19. As DNA, the CDR3 is TGTGCCAGCAGCCTGGACAGTAATGAAAAACTGTTTTTT. It codes for CASSLDSNEKLFF.